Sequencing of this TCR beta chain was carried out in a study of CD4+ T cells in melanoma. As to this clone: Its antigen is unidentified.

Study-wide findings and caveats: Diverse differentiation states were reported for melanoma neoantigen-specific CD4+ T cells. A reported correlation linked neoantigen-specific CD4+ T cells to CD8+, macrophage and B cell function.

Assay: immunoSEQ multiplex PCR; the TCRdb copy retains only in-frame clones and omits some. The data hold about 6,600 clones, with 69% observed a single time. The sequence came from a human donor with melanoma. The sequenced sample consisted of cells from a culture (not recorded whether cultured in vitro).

The CDR3 nucleotides read TGTGCCAGCAGCTTGTCGGGGAGAATCTATGGCTACACCTTC. Its translation is CASSLSGRIYGYTF. The rearrangement joins TRBV5-6 to TRBJ1-2; D gene unclear. Trimming took off 1 base at V and 4 bases at J, with 11 bases between the two ends. Germline assignment: CDR1 SGHDT and CDR2 YYEEEE. This CDR3 comprises 14 residues.